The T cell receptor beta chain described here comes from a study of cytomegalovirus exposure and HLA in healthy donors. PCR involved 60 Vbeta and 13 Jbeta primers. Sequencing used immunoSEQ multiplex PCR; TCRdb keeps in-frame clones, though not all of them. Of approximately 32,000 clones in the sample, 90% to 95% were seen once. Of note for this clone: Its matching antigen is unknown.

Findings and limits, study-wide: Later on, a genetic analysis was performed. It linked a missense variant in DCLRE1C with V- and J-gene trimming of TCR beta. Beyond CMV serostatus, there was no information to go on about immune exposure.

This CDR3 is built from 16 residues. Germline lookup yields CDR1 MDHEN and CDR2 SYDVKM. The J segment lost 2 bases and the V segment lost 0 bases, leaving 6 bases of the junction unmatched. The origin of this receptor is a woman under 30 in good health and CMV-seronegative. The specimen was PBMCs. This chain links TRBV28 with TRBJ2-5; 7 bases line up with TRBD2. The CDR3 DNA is TGTGCCAGCAGTTTATGGCGGGGAGGGCTACAAGAGACCCAGTACTTC. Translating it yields CASSLWRGGLQETQYF.